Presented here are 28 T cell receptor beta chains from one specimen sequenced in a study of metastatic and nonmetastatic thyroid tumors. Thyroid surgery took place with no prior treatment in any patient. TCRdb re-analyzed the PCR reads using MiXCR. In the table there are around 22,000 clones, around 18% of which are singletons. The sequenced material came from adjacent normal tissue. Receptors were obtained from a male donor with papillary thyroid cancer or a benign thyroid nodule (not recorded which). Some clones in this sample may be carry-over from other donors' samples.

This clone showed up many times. For the CDR3, the DNA is TGTGCCAGCCGTCCCCGGGCCACGGCATATAGCAATCAGCCCCAGCATTTT. It is translated as CASRPRATAYSNQPQHF. The chain is built from TRBV19 and TRBJ1-5; D unresolved. This CDR3 region has 17 residues. In germline, CDR1 is LNHDA, CDR2 SQIVND (reference sequence). With 9 bases removed from V and 0 bases from J, the gap between germline ends came to 21 bases.

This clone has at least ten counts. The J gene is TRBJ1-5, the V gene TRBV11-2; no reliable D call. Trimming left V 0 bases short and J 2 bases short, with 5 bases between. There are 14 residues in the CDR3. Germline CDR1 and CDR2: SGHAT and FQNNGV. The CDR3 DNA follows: TGTGCCAGCAGCTTAGAGGGCGGCAATCAGCCCCAGCATTTT. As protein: CASSLEGGNQPQHF.

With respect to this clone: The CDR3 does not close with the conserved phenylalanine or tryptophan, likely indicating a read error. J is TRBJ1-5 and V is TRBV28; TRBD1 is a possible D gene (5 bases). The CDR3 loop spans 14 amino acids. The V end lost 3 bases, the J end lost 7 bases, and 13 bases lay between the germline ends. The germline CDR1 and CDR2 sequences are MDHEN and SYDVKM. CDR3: CASSFQGPTQPQHR. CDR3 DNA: TGTGCCAGCAGTTTCCAGGGACCTACCCAGCCCCAGCATCGT.

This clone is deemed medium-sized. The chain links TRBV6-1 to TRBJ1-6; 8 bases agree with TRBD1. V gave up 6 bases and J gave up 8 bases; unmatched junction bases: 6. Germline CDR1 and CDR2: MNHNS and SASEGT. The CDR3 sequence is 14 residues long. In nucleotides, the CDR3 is TGTGCCAGCAGCCCCGCGGACAGGGATTCACCCCTCCACTTT. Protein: CASSPADRDSPLHF.

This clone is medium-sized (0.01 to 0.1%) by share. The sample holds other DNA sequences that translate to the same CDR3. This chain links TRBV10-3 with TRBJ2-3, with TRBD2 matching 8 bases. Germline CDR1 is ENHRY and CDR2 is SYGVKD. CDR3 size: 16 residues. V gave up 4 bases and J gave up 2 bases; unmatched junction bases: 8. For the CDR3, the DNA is TGTGCCATCAGTGGCTCGCGGGGGGCCCCCACAGATACGCAGTATTTT. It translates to CAISGSRGAPTDTQYF.

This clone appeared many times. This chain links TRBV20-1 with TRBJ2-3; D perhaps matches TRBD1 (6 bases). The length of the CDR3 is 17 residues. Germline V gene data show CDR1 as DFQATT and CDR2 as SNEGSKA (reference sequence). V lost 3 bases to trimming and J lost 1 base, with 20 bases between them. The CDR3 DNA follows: TGCAGTGCTAGGGGGGCTCTCTTAGGGGATGGCACAGATACGCAGTATTTT. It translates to CSARGALLGDGTDTQYF.

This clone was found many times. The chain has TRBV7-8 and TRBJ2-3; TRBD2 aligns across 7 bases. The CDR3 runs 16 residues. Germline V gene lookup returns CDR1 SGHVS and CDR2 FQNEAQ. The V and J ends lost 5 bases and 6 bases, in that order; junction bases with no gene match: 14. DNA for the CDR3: TGTGCCAGCAGCCCCCACGGTCCGGGGGGAGGGGATACGCAGTATTTT. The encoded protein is CASSPHGPGGGDTQYF.

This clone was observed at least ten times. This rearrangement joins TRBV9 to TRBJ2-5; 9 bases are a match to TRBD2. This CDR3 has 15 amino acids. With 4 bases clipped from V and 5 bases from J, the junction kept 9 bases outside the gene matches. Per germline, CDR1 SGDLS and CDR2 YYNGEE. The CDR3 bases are TGTGCCAGCAGCTTCCTCAGCGCGGGGGGGGAGACCCAGTACTTC. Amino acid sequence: CASSFLSAGGETQYF.

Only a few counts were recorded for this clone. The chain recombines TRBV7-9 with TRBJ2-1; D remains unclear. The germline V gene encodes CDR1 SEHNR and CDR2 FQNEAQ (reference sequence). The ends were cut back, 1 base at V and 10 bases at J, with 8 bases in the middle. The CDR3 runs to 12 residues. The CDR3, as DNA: TGTGCCAGCAGCTTAGGCGCGTTGGAGCAGTTCTTC. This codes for CASSLGALEQFF.

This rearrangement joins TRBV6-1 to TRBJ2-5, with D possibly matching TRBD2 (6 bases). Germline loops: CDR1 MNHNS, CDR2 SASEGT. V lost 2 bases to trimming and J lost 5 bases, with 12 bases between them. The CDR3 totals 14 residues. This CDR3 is CASSERHGRETQYF. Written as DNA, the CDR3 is TGTGCCAGCAGTGAAAGGCATGGGAGGGAGACCCAGTACTTC.

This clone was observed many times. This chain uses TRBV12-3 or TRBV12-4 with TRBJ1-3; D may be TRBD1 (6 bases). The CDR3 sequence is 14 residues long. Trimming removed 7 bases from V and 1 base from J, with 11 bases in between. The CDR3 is CASTRTASGNTIYF. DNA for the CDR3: TGTGCCAGCACACGGACAGCATCTGGAAACACCATATATTTT.

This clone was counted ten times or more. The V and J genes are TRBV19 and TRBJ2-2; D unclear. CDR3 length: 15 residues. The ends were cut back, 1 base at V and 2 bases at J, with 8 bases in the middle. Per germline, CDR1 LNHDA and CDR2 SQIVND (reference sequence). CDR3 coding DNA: TGTGCCAGTAGTATAGGACGGAGCAACACCGGGGAGCTGTTTTTT. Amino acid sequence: CASSIGRSNTGELFF.

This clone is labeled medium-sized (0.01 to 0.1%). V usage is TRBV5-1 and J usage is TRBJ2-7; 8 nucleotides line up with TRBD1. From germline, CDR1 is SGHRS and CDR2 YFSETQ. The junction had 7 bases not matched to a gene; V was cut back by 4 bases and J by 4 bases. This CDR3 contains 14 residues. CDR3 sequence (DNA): TGCGCCAGCAGCCCGACAGGGGATCGGTACGAGCAGTACTTC. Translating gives CASSPTGDRYEQYF.

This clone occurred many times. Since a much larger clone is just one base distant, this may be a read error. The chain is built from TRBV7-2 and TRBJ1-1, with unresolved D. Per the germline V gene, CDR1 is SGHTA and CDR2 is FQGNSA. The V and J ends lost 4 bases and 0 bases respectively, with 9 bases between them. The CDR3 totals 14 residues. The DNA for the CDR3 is TGTGCCAGCAGCTCCAATAGGATGAACACTGAAGCTTTCTTT. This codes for CASSSNRMNTEAFF.

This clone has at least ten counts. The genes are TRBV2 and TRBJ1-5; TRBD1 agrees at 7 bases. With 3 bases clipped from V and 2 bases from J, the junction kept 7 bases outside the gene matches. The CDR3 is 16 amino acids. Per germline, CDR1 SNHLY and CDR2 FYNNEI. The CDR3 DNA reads TGTGCCAGCAGTGACAGGGGGGTTAGAGGCAATCAGCCCCAGCATTTT. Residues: CASSDRGVRGNQPQHF.

The chain's CDR3 is CARDPSGGAWNEQFF. The CDR3 DNA follows: TGCGCCAGGGACCCTAGCGGGGGGGCTTGGAATGAGCAGTTCTTC. The chain employs TRBV5-1 and TRBJ2-1; 12 positions match TRBD2. V was clipped by 8 bases and J by 7 bases; unmatched bases: 10. The CDR3 totals 15 residues. The germline CDR1 and CDR2 sequences are SGHRS and YFSETQ.

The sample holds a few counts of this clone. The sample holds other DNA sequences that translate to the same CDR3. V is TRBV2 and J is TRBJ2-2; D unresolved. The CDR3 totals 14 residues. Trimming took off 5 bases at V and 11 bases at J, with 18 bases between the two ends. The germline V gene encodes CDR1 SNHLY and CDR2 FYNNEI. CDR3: CASSKLGYSGELFF. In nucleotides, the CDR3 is TGTGCCAGCAGTAAACTGGGTTACTCTGGCGAGCTGTTTTTT.

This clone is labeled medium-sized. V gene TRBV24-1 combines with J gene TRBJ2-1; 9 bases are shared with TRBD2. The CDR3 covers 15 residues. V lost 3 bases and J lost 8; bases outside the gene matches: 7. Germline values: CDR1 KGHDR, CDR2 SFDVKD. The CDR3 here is CATSDRSGRIYEQFF. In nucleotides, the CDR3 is TGTGCCACCAGTGATCGTAGCGGGAGAATCTATGAGCAGTTCTTC.

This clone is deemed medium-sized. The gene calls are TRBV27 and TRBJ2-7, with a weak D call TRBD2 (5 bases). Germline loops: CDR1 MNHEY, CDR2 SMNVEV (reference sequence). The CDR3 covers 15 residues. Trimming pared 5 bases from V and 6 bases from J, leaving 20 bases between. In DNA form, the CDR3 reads TGTGCCAGCAGTCCCTCGGGGTTGAGCCTCGCCGAGCAGTACGTC. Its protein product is CASSPSGLSLAEQYV.

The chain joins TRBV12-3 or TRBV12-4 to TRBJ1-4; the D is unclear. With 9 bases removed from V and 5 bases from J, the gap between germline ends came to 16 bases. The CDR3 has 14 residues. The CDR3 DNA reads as TGTGCCAGTAACATCCCGGCCCCGAATGAAAAACTGTTTTTT. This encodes CASNIPAPNEKLFF.

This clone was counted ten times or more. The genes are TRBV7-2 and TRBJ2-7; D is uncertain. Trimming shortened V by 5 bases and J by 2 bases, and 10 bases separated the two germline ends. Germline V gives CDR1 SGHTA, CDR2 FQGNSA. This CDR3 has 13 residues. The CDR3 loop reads CASSMRPPYEQYF. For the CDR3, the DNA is TGTGCCAGCAGCATGAGGCCCCCCTACGAGCAGTACTTC.

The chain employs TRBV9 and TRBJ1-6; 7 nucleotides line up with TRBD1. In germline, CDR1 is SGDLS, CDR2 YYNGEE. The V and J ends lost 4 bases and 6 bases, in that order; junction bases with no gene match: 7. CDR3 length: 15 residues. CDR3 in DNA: TGTGCCAGCAGCTGTCCTGGACAGGCTAATTCACCCCTCCACTTT. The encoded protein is CASSCPGQANSPLHF.

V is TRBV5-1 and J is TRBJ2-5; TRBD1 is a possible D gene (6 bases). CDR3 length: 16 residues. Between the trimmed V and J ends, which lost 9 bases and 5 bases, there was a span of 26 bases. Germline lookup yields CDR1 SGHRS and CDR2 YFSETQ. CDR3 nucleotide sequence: TGCGCCATCATCTTTGGGAACAGGGTCGCGTCGGAGACCCAGTACTTC. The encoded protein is CAIIFGNRVASETQYF.

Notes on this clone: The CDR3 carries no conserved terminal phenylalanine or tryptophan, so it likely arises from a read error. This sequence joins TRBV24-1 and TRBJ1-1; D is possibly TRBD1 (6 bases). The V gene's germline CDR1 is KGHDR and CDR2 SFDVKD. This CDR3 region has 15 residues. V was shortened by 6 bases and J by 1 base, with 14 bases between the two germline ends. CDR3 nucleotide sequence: TGTGCCACCAGTAAGGTGGGGGCCACGAACACTGAAGCTTTCTCT. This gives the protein CATSKVGATNTEAFS.

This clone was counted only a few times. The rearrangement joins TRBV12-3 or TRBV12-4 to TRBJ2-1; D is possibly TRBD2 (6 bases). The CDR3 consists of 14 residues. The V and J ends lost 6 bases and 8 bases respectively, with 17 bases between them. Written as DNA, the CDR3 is TGTGCCAGCAGCGTAGAATCTCCGGGGGATGAGCAGTTCTTC. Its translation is CASSVESPGDEQFF.

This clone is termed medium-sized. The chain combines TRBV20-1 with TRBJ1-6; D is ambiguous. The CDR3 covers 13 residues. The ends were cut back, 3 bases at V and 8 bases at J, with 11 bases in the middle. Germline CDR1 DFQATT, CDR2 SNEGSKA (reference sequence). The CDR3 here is CSARGFSDSPLHF. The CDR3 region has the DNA TGCAGTGCTAGGGGCTTTTCAGATTCACCCCTCCACTTT.

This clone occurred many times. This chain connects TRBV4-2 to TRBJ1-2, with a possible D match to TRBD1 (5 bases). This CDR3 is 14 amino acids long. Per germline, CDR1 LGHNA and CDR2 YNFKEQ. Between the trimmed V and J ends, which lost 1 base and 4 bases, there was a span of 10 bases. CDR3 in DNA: TGTGCCAGCAGCCAAGGGCGGGACGCCTATGGCTACACCTTC. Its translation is CASSQGRDAYGYTF.

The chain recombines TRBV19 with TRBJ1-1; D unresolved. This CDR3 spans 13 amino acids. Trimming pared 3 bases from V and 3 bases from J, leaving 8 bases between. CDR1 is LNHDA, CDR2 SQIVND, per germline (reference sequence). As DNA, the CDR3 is TGTGCCAGTAGTATTAATCCAGACACTGAAGCTTTCTTT. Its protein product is CASSINPDTEAFF.